The clone carrying this T cell receptor (beta chain) was counted at least ten times. The antigen remains undetermined. These data come from a study of T-cell reconstitution after alpha-beta-depleted transplantation in children. V was shortened by 3 bases and J by 3 bases, with 11 bases between the two germline ends. Germline V CDR1 and CDR2: ENHRY, SYGVKD. CDR3 length: 14 residues. Molecular barcoding with unique molecular identifiers was used for the TCRbeta library. TCRdb independently ran MiXCR on the PCR reads; one entry per CDR3 protein. The data show 70,000 or so distinct CDR3 sequences, approximately 11% seen once. Study findings and constraints: Newly generated T cells supplied most T-cell counts and diversity one year post-transplant.

The material sequenced was PBMCs, taken before TCRalphabeta/CD19-depleted stem cell transplant. This chain joins TRBV10-3 and TRBJ1-1, with D uncertain. The sequence was collected from a boy younger than 18 with acute myeloid leukemia, due to receive a stem cell transplant. The DNA for the CDR3 is TGTGCCATCAGTGAACGGGGATTGGACACTGAAGCTTTCTTT. Encoded protein: CAISERGLDTEAFF.